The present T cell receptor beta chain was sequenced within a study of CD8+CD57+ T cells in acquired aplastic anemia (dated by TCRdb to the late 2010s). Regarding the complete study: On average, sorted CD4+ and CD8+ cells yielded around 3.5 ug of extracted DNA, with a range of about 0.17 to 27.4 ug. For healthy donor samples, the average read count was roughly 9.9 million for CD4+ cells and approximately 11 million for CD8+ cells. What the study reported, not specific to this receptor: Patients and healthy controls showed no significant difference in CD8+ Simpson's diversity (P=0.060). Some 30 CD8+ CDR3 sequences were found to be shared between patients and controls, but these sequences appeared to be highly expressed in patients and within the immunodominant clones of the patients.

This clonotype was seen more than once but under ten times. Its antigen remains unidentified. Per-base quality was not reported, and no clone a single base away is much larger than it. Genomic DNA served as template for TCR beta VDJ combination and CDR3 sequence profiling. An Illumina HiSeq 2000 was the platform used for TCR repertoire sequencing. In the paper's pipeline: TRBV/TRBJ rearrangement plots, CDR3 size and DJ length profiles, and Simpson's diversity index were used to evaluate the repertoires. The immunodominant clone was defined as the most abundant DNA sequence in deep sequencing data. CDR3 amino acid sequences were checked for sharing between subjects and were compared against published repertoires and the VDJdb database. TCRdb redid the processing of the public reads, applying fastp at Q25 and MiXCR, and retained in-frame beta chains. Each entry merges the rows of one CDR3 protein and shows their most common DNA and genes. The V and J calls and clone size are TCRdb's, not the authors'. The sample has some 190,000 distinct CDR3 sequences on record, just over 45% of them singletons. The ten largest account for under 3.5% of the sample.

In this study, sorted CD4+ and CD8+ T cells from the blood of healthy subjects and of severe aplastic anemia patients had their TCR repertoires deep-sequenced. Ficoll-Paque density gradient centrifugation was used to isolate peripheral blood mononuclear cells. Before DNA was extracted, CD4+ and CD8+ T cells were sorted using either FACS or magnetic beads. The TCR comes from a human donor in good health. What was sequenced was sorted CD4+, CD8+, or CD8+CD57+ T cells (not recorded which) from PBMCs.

The CDR3 loop reads CASSLDRAYTIYF. The DNA is TGTGCCAGCAGTTTAGATAGGGCGTACACCATATATTTT. The rearrangement joined TRBV12-3 or TRBV12-4 to TRBJ1-3, with the D gene not confidently named. The CDR3 starts with the cysteine, ends with the phenylalanine, and has 13 residues. Kept here is only the CDR3 DNA, which spans 39 bases and is read in frame from base 1. The V and J ends are trimmed by 1 base and 8 bases, leaving 9 bases between them.